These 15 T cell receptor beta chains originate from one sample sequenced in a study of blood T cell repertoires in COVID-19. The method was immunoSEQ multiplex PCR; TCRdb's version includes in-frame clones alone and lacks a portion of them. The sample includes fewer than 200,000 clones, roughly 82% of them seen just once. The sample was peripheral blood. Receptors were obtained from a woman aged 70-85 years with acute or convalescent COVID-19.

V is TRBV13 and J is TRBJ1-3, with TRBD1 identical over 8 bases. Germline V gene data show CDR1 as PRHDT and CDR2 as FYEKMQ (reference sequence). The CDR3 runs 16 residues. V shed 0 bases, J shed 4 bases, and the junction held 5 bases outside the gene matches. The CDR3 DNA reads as TGTGCCAGCAGCTTAGGGGACAGGGTGGTCGGAAACACCATATATTTT. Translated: CASSLGDRVVGNTIYF.

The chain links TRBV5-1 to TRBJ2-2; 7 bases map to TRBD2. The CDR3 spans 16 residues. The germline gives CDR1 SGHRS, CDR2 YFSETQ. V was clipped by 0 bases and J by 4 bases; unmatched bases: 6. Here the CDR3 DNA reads TGCGCCAGCAGCTTGGTGGCGGGAGCCCCCACCGGGGAGCTGTTTTTT. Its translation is CASSLVAGAPTGELFF.

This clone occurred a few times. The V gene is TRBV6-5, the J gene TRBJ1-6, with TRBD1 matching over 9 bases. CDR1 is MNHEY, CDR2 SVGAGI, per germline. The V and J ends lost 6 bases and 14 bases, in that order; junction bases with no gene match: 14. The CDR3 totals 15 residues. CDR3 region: CASRAGTGSPPSLHF. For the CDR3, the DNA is TGTGCCAGCAGGGCAGGGACAGGGAGCCCCCCATCCCTCCACTTT.

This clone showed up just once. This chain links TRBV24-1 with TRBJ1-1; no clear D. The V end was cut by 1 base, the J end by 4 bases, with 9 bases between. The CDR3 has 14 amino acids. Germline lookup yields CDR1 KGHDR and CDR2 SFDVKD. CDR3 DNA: TGTGCCACCAGTGATTTTCAGGTGGGCACTGAAGCTTTCTTT. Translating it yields CATSDFQVGTEAFF.

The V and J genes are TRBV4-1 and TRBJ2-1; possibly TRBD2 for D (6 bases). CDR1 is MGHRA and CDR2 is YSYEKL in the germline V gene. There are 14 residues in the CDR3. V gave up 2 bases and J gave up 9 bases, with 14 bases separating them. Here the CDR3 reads CASSQSGPGSEQFF. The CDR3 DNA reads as TGCGCCAGCAGCCAAAGCGGGCCTGGGAGTGAGCAGTTCTTC.

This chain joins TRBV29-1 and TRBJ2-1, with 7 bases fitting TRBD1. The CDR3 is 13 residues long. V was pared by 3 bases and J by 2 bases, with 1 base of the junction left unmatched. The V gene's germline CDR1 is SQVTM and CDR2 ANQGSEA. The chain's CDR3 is CSVEGTAYNEQFF. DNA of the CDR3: TGCAGCGTTGAGGGGACAGCCTACAATGAGCAGTTCTTC.

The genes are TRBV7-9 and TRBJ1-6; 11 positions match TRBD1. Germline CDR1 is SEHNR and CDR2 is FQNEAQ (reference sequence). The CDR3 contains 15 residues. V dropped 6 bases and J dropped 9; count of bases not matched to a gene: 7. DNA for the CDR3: TGTGCCAGCAGTCAGACGGGACAGGGGGTTTCACCCCTCCACTTT. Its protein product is CASSQTGQGVSPLHF.

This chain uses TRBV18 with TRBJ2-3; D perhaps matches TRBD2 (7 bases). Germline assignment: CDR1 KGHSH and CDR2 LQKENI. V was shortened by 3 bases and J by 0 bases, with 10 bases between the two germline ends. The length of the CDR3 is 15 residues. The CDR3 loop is CASSPRGLSTDTQYF. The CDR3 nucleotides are TGTGCCAGCTCACCGCGGGGGCTCAGCACAGATACGCAGTATTTT.

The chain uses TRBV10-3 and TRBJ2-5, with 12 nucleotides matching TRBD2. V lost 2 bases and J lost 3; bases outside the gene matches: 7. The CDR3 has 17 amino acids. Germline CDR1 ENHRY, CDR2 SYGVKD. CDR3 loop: CAISEMETSGGKETQYF. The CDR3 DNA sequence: TGTGCCATCAGTGAGATGGAGACTAGCGGGGGTAAAGAGACCCAGTACTTC.

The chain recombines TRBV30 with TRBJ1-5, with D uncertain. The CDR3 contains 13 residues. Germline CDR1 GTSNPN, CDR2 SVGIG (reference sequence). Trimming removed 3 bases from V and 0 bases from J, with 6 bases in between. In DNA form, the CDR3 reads TGTGCCTGGAGCGCAGGTAGCAATCAGCCCCAGCATTTT. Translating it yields CAWSAGSNQPQHF.

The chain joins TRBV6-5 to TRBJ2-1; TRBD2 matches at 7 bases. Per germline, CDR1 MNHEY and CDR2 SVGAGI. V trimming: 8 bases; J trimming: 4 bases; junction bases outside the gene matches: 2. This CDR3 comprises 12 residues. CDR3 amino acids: CASGTTYNEQFF. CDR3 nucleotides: TGTGCCAGCGGGACTACTTACAATGAGCAGTTCTTC.

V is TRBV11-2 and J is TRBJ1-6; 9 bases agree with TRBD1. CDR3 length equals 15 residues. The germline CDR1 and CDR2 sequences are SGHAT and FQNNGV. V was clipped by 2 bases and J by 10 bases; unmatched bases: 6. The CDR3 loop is CASSLTGQGTSPLHF. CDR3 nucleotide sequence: TGTGCCAGCAGCTTAACGGGACAGGGAACGTCACCCCTCCACTTT. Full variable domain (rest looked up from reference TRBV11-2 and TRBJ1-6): EAGVAQSPRYKIIEKRQSVAFWCNPISGHATLYWYQQILGQGPKLLIQFQNNGVVDDSQLPKDRFSAERLKGVDSTLKIQPAKLEDSAVYLCASSLTGQGTSPLHFGNGTRLTVT.

The CDR3 reads CASSMGGAGVWIGTDTQYF. The CDR3 DNA reads as TGTGCCAGTAGTATGGGAGGAGCGGGAGTTTGGATCGGCACAGATACGCAGTATTTT. The J gene is TRBJ2-3, the V gene TRBV19; 8 bases are a match to TRBD2. V dropped 3 bases and J dropped 1; count of bases not matched to a gene: 15. CDR3 length: 19 amino acids. From germline, CDR1 is LNHDA and CDR2 SQIVND (reference sequence).

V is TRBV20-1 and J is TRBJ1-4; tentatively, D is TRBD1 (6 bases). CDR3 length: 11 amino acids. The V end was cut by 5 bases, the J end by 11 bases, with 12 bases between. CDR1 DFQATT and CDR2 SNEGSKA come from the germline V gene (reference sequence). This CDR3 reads CSAQQGVKLFF. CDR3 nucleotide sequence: TGCAGTGCTCAACAGGGAGTCAAACTGTTTTTT.

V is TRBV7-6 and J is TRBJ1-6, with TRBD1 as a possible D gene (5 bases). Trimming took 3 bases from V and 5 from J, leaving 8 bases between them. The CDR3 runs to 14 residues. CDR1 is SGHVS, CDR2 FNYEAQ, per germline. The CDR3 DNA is TGTGCCAGCAGCTTTTCACAGGATAATTCACCCCTCCACTTT. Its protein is CASSFSQDNSPLHF.